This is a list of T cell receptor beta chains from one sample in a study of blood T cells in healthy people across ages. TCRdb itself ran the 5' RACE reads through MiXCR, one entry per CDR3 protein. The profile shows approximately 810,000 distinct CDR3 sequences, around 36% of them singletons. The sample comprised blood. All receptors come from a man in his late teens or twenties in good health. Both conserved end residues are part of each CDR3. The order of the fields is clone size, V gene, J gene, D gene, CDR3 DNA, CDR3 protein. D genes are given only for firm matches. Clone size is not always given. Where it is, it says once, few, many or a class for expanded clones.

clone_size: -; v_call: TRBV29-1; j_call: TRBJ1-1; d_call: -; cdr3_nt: TGCAGCGTTGTAGGACGGTTAGCCACTGAAGCTTTCTTT; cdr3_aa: CSVVGRLATEAFF
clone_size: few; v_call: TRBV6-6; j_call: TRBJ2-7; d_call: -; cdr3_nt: TGTGCCAGCAGTTACCTACCGTACGGTTACGAGCAGTACTTC; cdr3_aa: CASSYLPYGYEQYF
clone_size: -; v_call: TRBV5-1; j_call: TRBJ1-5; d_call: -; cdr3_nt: TGCGCCAGCAGCTTGGGGGACGTCGGTCAGCCCCAGCATTTT; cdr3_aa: CASSLGDVGQPQHF
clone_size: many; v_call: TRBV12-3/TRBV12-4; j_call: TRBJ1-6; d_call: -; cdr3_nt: TGTGCCAGCAGTTTCGCAGGGACCAATTCACCCCTCCACTTT; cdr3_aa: CASSFAGTNSPLHF
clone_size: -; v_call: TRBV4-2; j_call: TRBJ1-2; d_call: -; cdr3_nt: TGTGCCAGCAGCCAAGATCCACAGGAGGTCTATGGCTACACCTTC; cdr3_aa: CASSQDPQEVYGYTF
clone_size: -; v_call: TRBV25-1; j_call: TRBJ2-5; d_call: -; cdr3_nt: TGTGCCAGCAGTGAAGATGGGTACGCCGGGGATGGGCAGTACTTC; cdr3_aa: CASSEDGYAGDGQYF
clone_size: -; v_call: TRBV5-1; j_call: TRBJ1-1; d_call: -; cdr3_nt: TGCGCCAGCAGCTTTCAGGCCTCGGGGGGGACTGAAGCTTTCTTT; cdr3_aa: CASSFQASGGTEAFF
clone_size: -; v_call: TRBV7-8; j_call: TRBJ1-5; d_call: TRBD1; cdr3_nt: TGTGCCAGCAGCCAGGGGGGCTCCCGGAATCAGCCCCAGCATTTT; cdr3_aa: CASSQGGSRNQPQHF
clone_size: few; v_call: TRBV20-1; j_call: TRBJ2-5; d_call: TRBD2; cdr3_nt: TGCAGTCCAAGCGGGGGAGAGACCCAGTACTTC; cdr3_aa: CSPSGGETQYF
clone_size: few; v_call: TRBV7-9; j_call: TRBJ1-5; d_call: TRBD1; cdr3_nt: TGTGCCAGCAGCCGGGACAGGGGATGGTCGCCCCAGCATTTT; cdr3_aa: CASSRDRGWSPQHF
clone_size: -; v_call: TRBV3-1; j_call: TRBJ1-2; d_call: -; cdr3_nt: TGTGCCAGCAGCCGTGGATGGGAGACGGTGGACAACTATGGCTACACCTTC; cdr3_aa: CASSRGWETVDNYGYTF
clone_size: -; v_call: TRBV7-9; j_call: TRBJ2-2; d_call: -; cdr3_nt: TGTGCCAGCAGCCCAGGGTCAGGGAACACCGGGGAGCTGTTTTTT; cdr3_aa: CASSPGSGNTGELFF
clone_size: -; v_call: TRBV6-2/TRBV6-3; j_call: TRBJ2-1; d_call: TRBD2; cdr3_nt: TGTGCCAGCAGTTACTCGAGCGTAGCGGGGGGGCCGCGATCCTACAATGAGCAGTTCTTC; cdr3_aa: CASSYSSVAGGPRSYNEQFF
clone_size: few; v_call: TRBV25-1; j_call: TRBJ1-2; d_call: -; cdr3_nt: TGTGCCAGCAGCTACCTAGGGGGATACTACACCTTC; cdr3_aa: CASSYLGGYYTF
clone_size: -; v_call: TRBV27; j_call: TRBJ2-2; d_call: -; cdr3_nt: TGTGCCAGCACCCCTAGAAGGGGGGCTGAGACCGGGGAGCTGTTTTTT; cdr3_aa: CASTPRRGAETGELFF
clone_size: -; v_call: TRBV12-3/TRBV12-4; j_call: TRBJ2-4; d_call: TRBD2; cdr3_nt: TGTGCCAGCAGTGTAGCGGGGAAAGAAAACATTCAGTACTTC; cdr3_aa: CASSVAGKENIQYF
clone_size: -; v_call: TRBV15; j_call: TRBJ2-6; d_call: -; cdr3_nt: TGTGCCACCAGCAGACCGATTTCTGGGGCCAACGTCCTGACTTTC; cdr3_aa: CATSRPISGANVLTF
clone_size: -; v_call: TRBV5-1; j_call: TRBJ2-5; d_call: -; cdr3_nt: TGCGCCAGCCGGTCTGCTTTGCGGGGCTACCAAGAGACCCAGTACTTC; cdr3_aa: CASRSALRGYQETQYF
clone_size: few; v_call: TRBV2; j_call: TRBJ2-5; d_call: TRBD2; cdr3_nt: TGTGCCAGCAGTCCCGGGACTAGCGGGGATCGGCAAGAGACCCAGTACTTC; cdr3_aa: CASSPGTSGDRQETQYF
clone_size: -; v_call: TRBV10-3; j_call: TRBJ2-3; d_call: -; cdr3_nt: TGTGCCATCAGTGATCGGGCCATGCTGTCCACAGATACGCAGTATTTT; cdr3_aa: CAISDRAMLSTDTQYF
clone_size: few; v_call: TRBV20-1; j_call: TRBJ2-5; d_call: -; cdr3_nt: TGCAGTGTCAATCCTTCCGGGGTCGTCTCTGTGGAGACCCAGTACTTC; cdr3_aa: CSVNPSGVVSVETQYF
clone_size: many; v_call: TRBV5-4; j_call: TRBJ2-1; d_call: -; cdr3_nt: TGTGCCAGCAGCTTGCGAGGGGATGAGCAGTTCTTC; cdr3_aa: CASSLRGDEQFF
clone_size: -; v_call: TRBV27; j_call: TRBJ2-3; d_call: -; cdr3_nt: TGTGCCAGCAGTTTATTTGGCGCCGATACGCAGTATTTT; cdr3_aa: CASSLFGADTQYF
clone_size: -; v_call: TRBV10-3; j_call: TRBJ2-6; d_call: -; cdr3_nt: TGTGCCATCAGTGAGTCCGGCCAGGGGACTGGGGCCAACGTCCTGACTTTC; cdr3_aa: CAISESGQGTGANVLTF
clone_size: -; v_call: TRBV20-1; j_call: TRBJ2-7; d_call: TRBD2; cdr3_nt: TGCAGTGCATTTAGCGGGGTTTACGAGCAGTACTTC; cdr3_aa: CSAFSGVYEQYF
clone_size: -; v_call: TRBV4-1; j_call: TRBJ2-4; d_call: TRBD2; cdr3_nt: TGCGCCAGCAGCCTCCCTGGGGGGGGTGGAAACATTCAGTACTTC; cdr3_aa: CASSLPGGGGNIQYF
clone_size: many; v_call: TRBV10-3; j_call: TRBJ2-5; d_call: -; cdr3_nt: TGTGCCATCAGTAGTAGGGATCAAGAGACCCAGTACTTC; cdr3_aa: CAISSRDQETQYF
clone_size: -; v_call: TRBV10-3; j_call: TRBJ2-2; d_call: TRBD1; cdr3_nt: TGTGCCATCACCGGACAGGGCGGGGGGGAGCTGTTTTTT; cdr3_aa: CAITGQGGGELFF
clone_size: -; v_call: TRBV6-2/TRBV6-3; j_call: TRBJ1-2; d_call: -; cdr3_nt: TGTGCCGGCACCATAACCGGACTGCTCTCCGGCTATGGCTACACCTTC; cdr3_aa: CAGTITGLLSGYGYTF
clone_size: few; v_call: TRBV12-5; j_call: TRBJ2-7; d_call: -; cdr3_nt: TGTGCTAGTGGTCCCCGGGACGGATCCTACGAGCAGTACTTC; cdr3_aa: CASGPRDGSYEQYF
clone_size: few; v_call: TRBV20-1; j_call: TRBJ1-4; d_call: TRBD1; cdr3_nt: TGCAGTGCTAGTTCGGCAGGGGGTGAAAAACTGTTTTTT; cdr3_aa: CSASSAGGEKLFF
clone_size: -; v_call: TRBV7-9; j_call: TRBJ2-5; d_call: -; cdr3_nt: TGTGCCAGCAGCTTAGTAGTAGGGTATATTGGGCAAGAGACCCAGTACTTC; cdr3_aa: CASSLVVGYIGQETQYF
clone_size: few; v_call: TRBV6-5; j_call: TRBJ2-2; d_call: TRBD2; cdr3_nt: TGTGCCAGCAGTCCCCTGTTAGCGGGGGTAACTGGGGAGCTGTTTTTT; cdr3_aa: CASSPLLAGVTGELFF
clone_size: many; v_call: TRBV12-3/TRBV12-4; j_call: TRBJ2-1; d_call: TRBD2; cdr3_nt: TGTGCCAGCAGTCCGATACTAGCGGGGGGGCCGGATGAGCAGTTCTTC; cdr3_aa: CASSPILAGGPDEQFF
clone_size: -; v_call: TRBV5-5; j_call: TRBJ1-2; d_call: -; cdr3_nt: TGTGCCAGCAGTCCCGCTATGACAGTTAACTATGGCTACACCTTC; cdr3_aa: CASSPAMTVNYGYTF
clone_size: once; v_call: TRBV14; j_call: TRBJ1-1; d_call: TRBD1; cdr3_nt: TGTGCCAGCAGCCGCAAAAGCCCGAGGACAGGGAGAGCTTTCTTT; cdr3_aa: CASSRKSPRTGRAFF
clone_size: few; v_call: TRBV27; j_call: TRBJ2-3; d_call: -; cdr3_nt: TGTGCCAGCAGTTTAAGTCATAGGCCAGATACGCAGTATTTT; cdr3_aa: CASSLSHRPDTQYF
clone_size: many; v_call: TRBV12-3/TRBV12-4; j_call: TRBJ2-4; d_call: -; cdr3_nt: TGTGCCAGCAGTTTAGGAGGGCTTTCGGCCAAAAACATTCAGTACTTC; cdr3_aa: CASSLGGLSAKNIQYF
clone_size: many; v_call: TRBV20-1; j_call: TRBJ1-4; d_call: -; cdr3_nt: TGCAGTGCTCCCCGAGGGTGGCCTCCGAATGAAAAACTGTTTTTT; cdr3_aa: CSAPRGWPPNEKLFF
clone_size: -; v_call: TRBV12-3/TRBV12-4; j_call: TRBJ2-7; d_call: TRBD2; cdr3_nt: TGTGCCAGCAGTCCCGTCGGGCTAGCGGGGGGGTACAATGAGCAGTACTTC; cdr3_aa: CASSPVGLAGGYNEQYF
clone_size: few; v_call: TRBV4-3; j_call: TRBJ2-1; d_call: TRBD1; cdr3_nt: TGCGCCAGCAGCCAAGAACCGACAGGGTTGGGTGAGCAGTTCTTC; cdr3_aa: CASSQEPTGLGEQFF
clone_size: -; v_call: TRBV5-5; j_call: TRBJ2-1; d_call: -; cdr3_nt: TGTGCCAGCAGCTTACGGCCCCGGGGGCCTGGAAACAATGAGCAGTTCTTC; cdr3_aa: CASSLRPRGPGNNEQFF
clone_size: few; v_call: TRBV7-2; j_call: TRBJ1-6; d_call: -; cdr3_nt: TGTGCCAGCAGCTTAGAGCGAGTCTATAATTCACCCCTCCACTTT; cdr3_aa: CASSLERVYNSPLHF
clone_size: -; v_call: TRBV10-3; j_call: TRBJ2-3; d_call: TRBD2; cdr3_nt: TGTGCCATCAACCAGGGACTAGATGTAACAGATACGCAGTATTTT; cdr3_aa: CAINQGLDVTDTQYF
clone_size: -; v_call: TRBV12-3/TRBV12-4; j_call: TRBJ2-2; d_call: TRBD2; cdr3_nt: TGTGCCATTTTCACCGGACTAGCGGACACCGGGGAGCTGTTTTTT; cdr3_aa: CAIFTGLADTGELFF
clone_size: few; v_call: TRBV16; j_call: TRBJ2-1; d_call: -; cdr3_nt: TGTGCCAGCAGCCACAAACAGGGCCTTAGCTCCTACAATGAGCAGTTCTTC; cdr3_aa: CASSHKQGLSSYNEQFF
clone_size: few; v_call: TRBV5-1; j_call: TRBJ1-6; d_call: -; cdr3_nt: TGCGCCAGCAGCTTCGAGACATCAACGGATTCACCCCTCCACTTT; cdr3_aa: CASSFETSTDSPLHF
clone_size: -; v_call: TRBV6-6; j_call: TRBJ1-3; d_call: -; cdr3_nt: TGTGCCAGCAGTCGCCAGGACAGATTCGGGGACACCATATATTTT; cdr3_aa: CASSRQDRFGDTIYF
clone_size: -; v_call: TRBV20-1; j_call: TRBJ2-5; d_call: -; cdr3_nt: TGCAGTGCTAGAGATCTTGGCACACGGGACGCTAGTAGGGTGTATGAGCGGTACTTC; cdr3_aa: CSARDLGTRDASRVYERYF
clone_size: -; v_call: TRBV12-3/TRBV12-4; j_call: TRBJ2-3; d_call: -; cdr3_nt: TGTGCCAGCAGTGACACCGGAGATACGCAGTATTTT; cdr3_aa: CASSDTGDTQYF
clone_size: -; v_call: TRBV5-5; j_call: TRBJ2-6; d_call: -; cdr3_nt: TGTGCCAGCAGCGTTTTGGCCAGCTCCCACTCTGGGGCCAACGTCCTGACTTTC; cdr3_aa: CASSVLASSHSGANVLTF
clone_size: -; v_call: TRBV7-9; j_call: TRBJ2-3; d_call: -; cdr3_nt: TGTGCCAGCAGCCCCGCCCCAGCTAGCAGGGGCACAGATACGCAGTATTTT; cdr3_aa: CASSPAPASRGTDTQYF
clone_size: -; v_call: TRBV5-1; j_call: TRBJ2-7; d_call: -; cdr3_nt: TGCGCCAGCAGTCCCCAGGGATGGGATGAGCAGTACTTC; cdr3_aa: CASSPQGWDEQYF
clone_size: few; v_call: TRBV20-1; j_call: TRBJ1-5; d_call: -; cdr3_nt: TGCAGTGCTACAACAGGCGGCAATCAGCCCCAGCATTTT; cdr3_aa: CSATTGGNQPQHF